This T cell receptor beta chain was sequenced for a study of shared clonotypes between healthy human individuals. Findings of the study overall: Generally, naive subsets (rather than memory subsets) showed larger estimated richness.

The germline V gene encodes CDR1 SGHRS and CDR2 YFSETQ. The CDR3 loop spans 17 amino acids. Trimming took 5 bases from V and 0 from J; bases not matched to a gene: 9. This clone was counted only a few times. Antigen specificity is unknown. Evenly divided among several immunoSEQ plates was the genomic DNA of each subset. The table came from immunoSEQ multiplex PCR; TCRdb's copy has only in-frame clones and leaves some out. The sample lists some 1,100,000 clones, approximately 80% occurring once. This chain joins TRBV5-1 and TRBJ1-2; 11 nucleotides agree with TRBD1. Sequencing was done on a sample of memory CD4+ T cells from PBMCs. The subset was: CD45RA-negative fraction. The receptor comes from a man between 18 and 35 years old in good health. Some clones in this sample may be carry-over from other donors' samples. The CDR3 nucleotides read TGCGCCAGCAGTTATCATCCGGGACAGGGGGCTAACTATGGCTACACCTTC. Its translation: CASSYHPGQGANYGYTF.